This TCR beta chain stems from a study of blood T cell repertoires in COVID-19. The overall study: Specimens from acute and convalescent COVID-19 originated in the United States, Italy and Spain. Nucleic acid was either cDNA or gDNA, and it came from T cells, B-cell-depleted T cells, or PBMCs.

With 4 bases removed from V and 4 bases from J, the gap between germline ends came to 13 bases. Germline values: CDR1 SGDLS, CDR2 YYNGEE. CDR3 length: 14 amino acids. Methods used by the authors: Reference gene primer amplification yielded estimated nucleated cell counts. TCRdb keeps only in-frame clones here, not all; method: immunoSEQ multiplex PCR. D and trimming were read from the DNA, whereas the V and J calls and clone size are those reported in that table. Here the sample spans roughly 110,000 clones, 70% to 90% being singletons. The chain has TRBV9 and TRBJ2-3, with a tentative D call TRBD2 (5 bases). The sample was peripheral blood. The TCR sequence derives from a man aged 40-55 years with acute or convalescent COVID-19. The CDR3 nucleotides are TGTGCCAGCAGCAGGATAGGGAGCGCAGATACGCAGTATTTT. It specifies CASSRIGSADTQYF.